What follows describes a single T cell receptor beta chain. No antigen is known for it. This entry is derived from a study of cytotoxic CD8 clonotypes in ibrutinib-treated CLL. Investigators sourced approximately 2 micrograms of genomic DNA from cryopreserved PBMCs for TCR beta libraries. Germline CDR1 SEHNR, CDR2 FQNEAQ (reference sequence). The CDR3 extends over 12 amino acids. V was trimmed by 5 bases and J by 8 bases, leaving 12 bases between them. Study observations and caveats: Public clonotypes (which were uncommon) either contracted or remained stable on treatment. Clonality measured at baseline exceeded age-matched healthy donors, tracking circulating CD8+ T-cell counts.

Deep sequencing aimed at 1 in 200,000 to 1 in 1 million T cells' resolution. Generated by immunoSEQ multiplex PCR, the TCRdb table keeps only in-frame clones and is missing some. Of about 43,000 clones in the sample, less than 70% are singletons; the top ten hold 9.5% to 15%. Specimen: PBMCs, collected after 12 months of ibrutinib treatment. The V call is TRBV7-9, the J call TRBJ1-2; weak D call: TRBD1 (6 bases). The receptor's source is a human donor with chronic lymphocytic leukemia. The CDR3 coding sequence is TGTGCCAGCAGCCCCCGGGGGGGCGGCTACACCTTC. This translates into CASSPRGGGYTF.